This T cell receptor (beta chain) was recorded in a study of cytomegalovirus exposure and HLA in healthy donors. Looking at the study overall: A previous analysis identified 95 million to 120 million unique TCR beta sequences derived from roughly 180 million T cells. General study findings and limits: According to an earlier analysis, most TCR beta V segments yielded productive rearrangements about 87% or about 30% of the time. It is likely that the observed cluster of highly shared sequence variants was a sequencing artifact.

CDR1 and CDR2 (germline): LNHDA, SQIVND (reference sequence). This CDR3 region has 15 residues. The ends were cut back, 5 bases at V and 6 bases at J, with 17 bases in the middle. The PCR was carried out with 60 Vbeta primers and 13 Jbeta primers. The table came from immunoSEQ multiplex PCR; TCRdb's copy has only in-frame clones and leaves some out. This table holds about 180,000 clones, about three quarters found once. Concerning this clone itself: Its antigen remains unknown.

Sequencing was carried out using PBMCs. The chain employs TRBV19 and TRBJ1-5, with TRBD1 as a possible D gene (6 bases). The receptor comes from a man aged 18 to 35 in good health and CMV-seronegative. The CDR3 spells CASSPRGDIVQPQHF. In DNA form, the CDR3 reads TGTGCCAGTAGTCCCCGGGGGGACATAGTTCAGCCCCAGCATTTT.